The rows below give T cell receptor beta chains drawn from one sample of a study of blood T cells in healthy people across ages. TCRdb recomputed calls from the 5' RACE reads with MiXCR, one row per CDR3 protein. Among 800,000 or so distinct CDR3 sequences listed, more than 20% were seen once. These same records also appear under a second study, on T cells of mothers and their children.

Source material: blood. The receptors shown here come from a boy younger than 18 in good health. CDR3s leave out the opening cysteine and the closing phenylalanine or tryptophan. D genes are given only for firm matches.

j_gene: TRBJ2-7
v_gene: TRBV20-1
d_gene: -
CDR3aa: SADPRSRSYEQY

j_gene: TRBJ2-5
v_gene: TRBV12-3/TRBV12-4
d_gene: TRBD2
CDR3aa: ASSPTSGRYQETQY

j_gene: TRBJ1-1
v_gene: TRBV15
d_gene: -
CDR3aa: ATFPGPWGLNTEAF

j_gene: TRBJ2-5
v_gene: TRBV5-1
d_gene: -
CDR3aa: ASSPTPTGIKETQY

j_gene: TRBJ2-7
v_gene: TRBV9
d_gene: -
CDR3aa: ASSVDGGSVREQY

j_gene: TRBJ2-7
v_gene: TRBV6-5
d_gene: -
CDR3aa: ASRGGSPAGWQY

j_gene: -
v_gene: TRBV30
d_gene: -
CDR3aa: AWSVQGGTQY

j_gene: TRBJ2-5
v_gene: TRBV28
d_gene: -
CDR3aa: ASSFRDFQETQY

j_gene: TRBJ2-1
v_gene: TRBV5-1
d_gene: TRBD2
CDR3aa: ASSPGLAGGVYNEQF

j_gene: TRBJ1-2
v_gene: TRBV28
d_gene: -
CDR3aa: ASPRGYT

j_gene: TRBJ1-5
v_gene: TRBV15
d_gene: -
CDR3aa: ATSRDGTGDQPQH

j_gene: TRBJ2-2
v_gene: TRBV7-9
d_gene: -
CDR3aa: ASSRFRRGEPGELF

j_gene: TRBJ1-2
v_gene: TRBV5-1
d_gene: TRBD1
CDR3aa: ASTGQGTDGYT

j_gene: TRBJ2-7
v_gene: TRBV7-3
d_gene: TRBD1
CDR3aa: ASSSTGQANEQY

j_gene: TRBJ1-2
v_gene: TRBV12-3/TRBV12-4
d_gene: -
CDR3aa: ASSFGRGDFGYT

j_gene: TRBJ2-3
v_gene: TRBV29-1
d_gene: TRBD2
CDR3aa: SVTGTGGEFVVAGASTDTQY

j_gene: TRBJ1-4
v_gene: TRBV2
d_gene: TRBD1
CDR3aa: ASRRRDSSIRLF

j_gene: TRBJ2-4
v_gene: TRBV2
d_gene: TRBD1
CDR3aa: ASNQGERIQY

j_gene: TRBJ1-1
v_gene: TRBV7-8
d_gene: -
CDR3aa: ASSWRENTEAF

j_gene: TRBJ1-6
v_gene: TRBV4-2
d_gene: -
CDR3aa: ASSQDLYLWGNSPLH

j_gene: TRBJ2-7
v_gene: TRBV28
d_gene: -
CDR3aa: ATKAGTEYEQY

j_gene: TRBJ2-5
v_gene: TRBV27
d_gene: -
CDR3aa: ASSLSSGGGLQETQY

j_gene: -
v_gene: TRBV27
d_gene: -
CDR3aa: ASSFDIYNEQF

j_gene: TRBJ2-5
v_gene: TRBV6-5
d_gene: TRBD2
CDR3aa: ASRVAGVETQY

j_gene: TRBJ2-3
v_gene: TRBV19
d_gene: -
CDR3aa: ASSIDRQADTQY

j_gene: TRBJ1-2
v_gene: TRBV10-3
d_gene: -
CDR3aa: AISEGAEPNYGYT

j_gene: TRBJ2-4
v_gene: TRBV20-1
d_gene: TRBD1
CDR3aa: SARDWVEGQGRGWDKNIQY